This TCR beta chain was captured by sequencing in a study of regulatory T cells in long-lasting Graves disease. Indicated time point: persistent/refractory GD, antithyroid drugs over 5 years with positive TRAb. From RNA extracted from PBMCs, the TCR library was made. Arm-PCR of CDR3 regions with iRepertoire HTBI primers generated TCR beta libraries. Original handling: From all samples, identification returned 14 TRBJ and approximately 62 TRBV segments. Using its own MiXCR run on the multiplex PCR reads, TCRdb lists one record per CDR3 protein. The V and J calls come from TCRdb's annotation, not from the publication. This sample yields around 460,000 distinct CDR3 sequences, of which roughly a fifth are seen a single time; about 7% belongs to the top ten. The V end lost 2 bases, the J end lost 7 bases, and 8 bases lay between the germline ends. The CDR3 extends over 13 amino acids. General study results and limits: Patients whose Graves' disease persisted exhibited lower TCR diversity than those newly diagnosed. Persistent disease preferred TRBV28, TRBJ1-2 and TRBJ2-5; new disease, TRBV20-1 and TRBJ2-1.

This clonotype was seen a handful of times. What it binds is unknown. The receptor was derived from a female donor with Graves disease. The chain carries TRBV12-3 or TRBV12-4 and TRBJ2-2; no reliable D call. The sample here was peripheral blood mononuclear cells (PBMCs), taken when the disease was refractory, from a patient treated with antithyroid drugs. The CDR3 bases are TGTGCCAGCAGTTTAACGGTCAACGGGGAGCTGTTTTTT. Amino acids: CASSLTVNGELFF.